The 4 T cell receptor beta chains in this list originate from one sample, sequenced in a study of CD4 T cells in relation to SARS-CoV-2 and coronaviruses. The table came from immunoSEQ multiplex PCR; TCRdb's copy has only in-frame clones and leaves some out. The sample carries under 70,000 clones, about nine tenths recorded once. CD4+ T cells from unexposed donors were obtained before the COVID-19 pandemic (2011-2018). The sequenced material came from memory CD4+ T cells from PBMCs. The receptor set was obtained from a human donor in good health.

The V gene is TRBV15, the J gene TRBJ2-7; unclear D gene. The V and J ends lost 0 bases and 2 bases respectively, with 11 bases between them. The germline gives CDR1 LNHNV, CDR2 YYDKDF (reference sequence). The CDR3 loop spans 15 amino acids. CDR3 region: CATSRDSIDPYEQYF. The CDR3 bases are TGTGCCACCAGCAGAGATTCAATTGACCCCTACGAGCAGTACTTC.

A few counts support this clone. A read error is likely, as this CDR3 ends without the conserved phenylalanine or tryptophan. The DNA is omitted, as the CDR3 cannot be located on it reliably, and the CDR3 follows TCRdb's listing. This rearrangement joins TRBV23-1 to TRBJ1-2. TRBV23-1 belongs to the ORF category, with a function that is uncertain. The length of the CDR3 is 10 amino acids, counting both ends. The CDR3 protein is CASSKEGRRG.

The rearrangement uses TRBV18 and TRBJ2-6; D perhaps matches TRBD1 (5 bases). The germline gives CDR1 KGHSH, CDR2 LQKENI. CDR3 size: 17 residues. V was trimmed by 1 base and J by 10 bases, leaving 20 bases between them. In DNA, the CDR3 is TGTGCCAGCTCACCACTACCCCCCCAGGGCCTTAAAAACGTCCTGACTTTC. This translates into CASSPLPPQGLKNVLTF.

The CDR3 coding sequence is TGTGCCAGCAGCCAAGCTAGCGGGACAACCAAAAACATTCAGTACTTC. Translation: CASSQASGTTKNIQYF. This sequence joins TRBV3-1 (or the pseudogene TRBV3-2) and TRBJ2-4, with 9 bases identical to TRBD2. Germline V gene sequence: CDR1 LGHDT, CDR2 YNNKEL (reference sequence). The CDR3 is 16 residues long. Germline trimming cut 1 base from V and 2 bases from J; bases unmatched to any gene: 3.